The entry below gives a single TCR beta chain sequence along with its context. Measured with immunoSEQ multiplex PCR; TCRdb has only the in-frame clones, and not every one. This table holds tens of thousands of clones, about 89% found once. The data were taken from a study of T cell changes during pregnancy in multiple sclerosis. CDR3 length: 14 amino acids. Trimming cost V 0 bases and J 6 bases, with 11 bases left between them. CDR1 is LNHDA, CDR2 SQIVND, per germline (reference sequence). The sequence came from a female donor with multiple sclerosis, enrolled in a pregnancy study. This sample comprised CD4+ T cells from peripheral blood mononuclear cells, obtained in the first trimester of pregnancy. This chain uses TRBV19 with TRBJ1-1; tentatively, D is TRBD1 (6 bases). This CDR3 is CASSIDGPGAEAFF. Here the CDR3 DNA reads TGTGCCAGTAGTATAGATGGCCCAGGGGCTGAAGCTTTCTTT.